The source of this T cell receptor (beta chain) is a study of blood T cell repertoires in COVID-19. About the research overall: The origin of the acute and convalescent COVID-19 samples was the United States, Italy and Spain. The cDNA or gDNA used as material had been derived from T cells, B-cell-depleted T cells, or PBMCs.

Per germline, CDR1 MDHEN and CDR2 SYDVKM. This CDR3 has 11 residues. Trimming took off 8 bases at V and 13 bases at J, with 14 bases between the two ends. Clones were read by immunoSEQ multiplex PCR, and TCRdb kept only the in-frame ones, dropping some. Found here are around 160,000 clones, 80% of them singletons; the top ten hold 10% to 15%. The rearrangement links TRBV28 to TRBJ1-4; TRBD1 might be the D (5 bases). The sample comprised peripheral blood. This clonotype was obtained from a man aged 60 to 69 with active or convalescent COVID-19. The CDR3 spells CASGASSGLFF. The DNA for the CDR3 is TGTGCCAGCGGGGCGTCTTCGGGACTGTTTTTT.